The rows below give T cell receptor beta chains drawn from one sample of a study of blood T cell repertoires in COVID-19. Profiling relied on immunoSEQ multiplex PCR, and the TCRdb table lists in-frame clones only, not all of them. The profile covers around 470,000 clones, with less than 95% appearing a single time and approximately 0.55% taken by the ten largest. The sequenced sample consisted of PBMCs or T cells enriched from blood (not recorded which). The receptors were sampled from a man aged 18 to 29 who had recovered from COVID-19. The CDR3 runs from the conserved cysteine through the conserved F or W. The D gene is left open where the match is weak. Some rows have no size entry. The others give once, few or many, or a class for an expanded clone.

d_call: -; clone_size: -; v_call: TRBV12-1; j_call: TRBJ1-2; cdr3_nt: TGTGCCAGCAGCCCTTCGGACAAATACTATGGCTACACCTTC; cdr3_aa: CASSPSDKYYGYTF
d_call: -; clone_size: -; v_call: TRBV29-1; j_call: TRBJ2-7; cdr3_nt: TGCAGCGTTGCCTTGTCTCTCCTAACAGGGATGGGTGGCTACGAGCAGTACTTC; cdr3_aa: CSVALSLLTGMGGYEQYF
d_call: -; clone_size: -; v_call: TRBV6-1; j_call: TRBJ2-7; cdr3_nt: TGTGCCAGCAGTGAAGCCCTAGCAGAATCCTACGAGCAGTACTTC; cdr3_aa: CASSEALAESYEQYF
d_call: -; clone_size: -; v_call: TRBV7-9; j_call: TRBJ2-7; cdr3_nt: TGTGCCAGCGGGGCGCTAGAATCCTACGAGCAGTACTTC; cdr3_aa: CASGALESYEQYF
d_call: -; clone_size: once; v_call: TRBV5-1; j_call: TRBJ2-5; cdr3_nt: TGCGCCAGCAGCCGCGGTCGTTGGGAGACCCAGTACTTC; cdr3_aa: CASSRGRWETQYF
d_call: -; clone_size: few; v_call: TRBV7-2; j_call: TRBJ1-5; cdr3_nt: TGTGCCAGCAGCTTAGCACCAGGGGCTAGTCAGCCCCAGCATTTT; cdr3_aa: CASSLAPGASQPQHF
d_call: TRBD1; clone_size: -; v_call: TRBV12-5; j_call: TRBJ1-2; cdr3_nt: TGTGCTAGTGGTTTGTGGCGGGACAGGTATGCCTATGGCTACACCTTC; cdr3_aa: CASGLWRDRYAYGYTF
d_call: -; clone_size: -; v_call: TRBV30; j_call: TRBJ1-5; cdr3_nt: TGTGCCTGGAGCCAACAGGATACTCAAAATCAGCCCCAGCATTTT; cdr3_aa: CAWSQQDTQNQPQHF
d_call: -; clone_size: -; v_call: TRBV19; j_call: TRBJ1-5; cdr3_nt: TGTGCCAGTAGAGGGGCGGGGGAGCCCCAGCATTTT; cdr3_aa: CASRGAGEPQHF
d_call: -; clone_size: -; v_call: TRBV24-1; j_call: TRBJ1-1; cdr3_nt: TGTGCCACCAGTGATTCCAGGGGCACTGAAGCTTTCTTT; cdr3_aa: CATSDSRGTEAFF
d_call: -; clone_size: -; v_call: TRBV29-1; j_call: TRBJ1-1; cdr3_nt: TGCAGCGTTGAGAGGGAAACTGAAGCTTTCTTT; cdr3_aa: CSVERETEAFF
d_call: -; clone_size: -; v_call: TRBV19; j_call: TRBJ1-6; cdr3_nt: TGTGCCAGTAGTTGGACCGGGCGGGATTCACCCCTCCACTTT; cdr3_aa: CASSWTGRDSPLHF
d_call: TRBD2; clone_size: -; v_call: TRBV7-3; j_call: TRBJ2-7; cdr3_nt: TGTGCCAGCAGCTTACGGCCTAGCGGCTCCTACGAGCAGTACTTC; cdr3_aa: CASSLRPSGSYEQYF
d_call: -; clone_size: -; v_call: TRBV30; j_call: TRBJ1-5; cdr3_nt: TGTGCCTGGGGACAGAGCAATCAGCCCCAGCATTTT; cdr3_aa: CAWGQSNQPQHF
d_call: -; clone_size: -; v_call: TRBV9; j_call: TRBJ2-1; cdr3_nt: TGTGCCAGCAGTAGCGCGGGTTCCTCCTACAATGAGCAGTTCTTC; cdr3_aa: CASSSAGSSYNEQFF
d_call: TRBD1; clone_size: -; v_call: TRBV27; j_call: TRBJ1-4; cdr3_nt: TGTGCCAGCAGTTTGGACAGGGGAGGAACTAATGAAAAACTGTTTTTT; cdr3_aa: CASSLDRGGTNEKLFF
d_call: TRBD1; clone_size: -; v_call: TRBV7-9; j_call: TRBJ1-1; cdr3_nt: TGTGCCAGCAGCCTTTCGACAGGGGGAACTGAAGCTTTCTTT; cdr3_aa: CASSLSTGGTEAFF
d_call: -; clone_size: -; v_call: TRBV30; j_call: TRBJ2-1; cdr3_nt: TGTGCCTGGAGTGTCGGGGGAGACGAGCAGTTCTTC; cdr3_aa: CAWSVGGDEQFF
d_call: -; clone_size: -; v_call: TRBV5-4; j_call: TRBJ1-2; cdr3_nt: TGTGCCAGCAGCTTGGGGCCCAACAGGGACCACTATGGCTACACCTTC; cdr3_aa: CASSLGPNRDHYGYTF
d_call: -; clone_size: once; v_call: TRBV29-1; j_call: TRBJ1-4; cdr3_nt: TGCAGCGTTGATGAGCAGGGCCGAGAAAAACTGTTTTTT; cdr3_aa: CSVDEQGREKLFF
d_call: -; clone_size: -; v_call: TRBV19; j_call: TRBJ1-1; cdr3_nt: TGTGCCAGTAGTATAGGGCGGGGTAACACTGAAGCTTTCTTT; cdr3_aa: CASSIGRGNTEAFF
d_call: TRBD1; clone_size: -; v_call: TRBV28; j_call: TRBJ1-1; cdr3_nt: TGTGCCAGCGAGACAGGGGGCGTGAAAAACACTGAAGCTTTCTTT; cdr3_aa: CASETGGVKNTEAFF